This record covers a single TCR beta chain. Its specific antigen is unknown. No qualities accompany the bases; no much larger clone lies one base away. The record originates from a study of radiation and T cells in renal cell carcinoma (dated by TCRdb to the early 2020s). About the investigation overall: Samples came from a clinical trial, in which primary renal cell carcinomas received 15 Gy stereotactic body radiation therapy followed by nephrectomy 4 weeks later. In total, roughly 52 samples, comprising roughly 25 tumors and approximately 27 peripheral blood samples, were subjected to TCR beta sequencing. In the approximately 58 samples combined, fewer than 5 million unique CDR3 nucleotide sequences were found, encoding some 2,500,000 unique CDR3 amino acid sequences.

TCR beta libraries were generated from genomic DNA with the immunoSEQ kit, following the manufacturer's recommendations. To prepare the libraries, a first multiplex PCR with proprietary primers was run, followed by a second PCR that added unique barcodes, and a bead cleanup was done after each round. A positive control reaction and a negative control reaction, both provided in the kit, were run with every batch of samples. The final libraries were assessed on an Agilent 4200 TapeStation D1000 ScreenTape, pooled by volume, and quantified by qPCR. Sequencing was performed on an Illumina NextSeq500 with a MidOutput 150-cycle cartridge, and 156 Read1 and 15 Index1 cycles were run with kit custom primers. The pooled library was loaded at 0.75 to 1 pM, and approximately 18% PhiX control was spiked in. In the authors' own workflow: Vendor-processed data were analyzed in R, and a clonotype was defined as all T cells sharing the same CDR3 nucleotide sequence. In the clone abundance analyses, frequencies in each sample were normalized to that sample's 10,000 most abundant clones. Public T cell clones, averaging fewer than five per sample, were removed before analysis. A difference in abundance of at least 32-fold between compartments was used to define tumor-enriched and baseline blood-enriched clonotypes. A beta-binomial differential abundance model was applied to find clonotypes that expanded or contracted between blood time points. Tumor-blood repertoire similarity was measured with the Baroni-Urbani and Buser coefficient, and group comparisons used two-tailed Wilcoxon tests in R. TCRdb carries this immuneACCESS record with in-frame sequences only. Its versions omit some clonotypes, under half of them owing to an unresolved V gene in the studies checked, with the rest unexplained. That table is the source of V, J and clone size, and D and trimming were worked out from the DNA. Within this sample are roughly 130,000 clones, with approximately 91% of them counted one time only. Around 12% of the sample rests with the top ten.

After removal of 1 base from V and 3 bases from J, the junction retains 7 bases not matched to a gene. Via the germline V gene, CDR1 is SGHTA and CDR2 FQGNSA. From cysteine to phenylalanine, the CDR3 is 16 amino acids long. The read is trimmed to its CDR3 DNA, 48 bases read in frame from base 1. Reading the label with the study, this specimen's time point is: baseline pretreatment blood. Read against the paper, the sample's treatment or condition label means: 15 Gy SBRT to primary tumor, nephrectomy 4 weeks later. To track tumor-enriched clonotypes, serial peripheral blood was sampled from radiation-treated patients at baseline and at 2 weeks and 4 weeks after SBRT. Every patient's renal cell carcinoma showed clear cell pathology. Genomic DNA for TCR sequencing was prepared using the QIAamp DNA Blood Mini Kit (Qiagen). Only samples passing all quality control checks were included in the analyses. Findings and caveats that apply to the study as a whole: In blood, the top tumor clonotypes increased between baseline and 2 weeks post-radiation and then shrank by 4 weeks, which suggests that tumor-resident clones expanded only transiently. With a single-armed trial design, the study had no way to address how radiation dose or scheduling affects the TCR repertoire. Blood repertoire dynamics were not followed beyond 4 weeks after treatment. Because pretreatment tumor biopsies were not available, the baseline intratumoral presence of clonotypes could not be determined.

This receptor was taken from a woman in her forties or fifties with renal cell carcinoma. This chain is built from TRBV7-2 and TRBJ2-7; 9 central nucleotides agree with TRBD2. Sequences were derived from blood, sampled from a patient whose treatment included radiotherapy and nephrectomy. The nucleotide sequence reads as follows: TGTGCCAGCAGCTTAGAGTCCGGGACTAGCTACTACGAGCAGTACTTC. This translates into CASSLESGTSYYEQYF.